One sample yielded the 30 T cell receptor beta chains listed below, sequenced in a study of control samples from healthy donors and cancer patients. Sequenced by immunoSEQ multiplex PCR; TCRdb stores in-frame clones only, minus some. The sample holds tens of thousands of clones; just over 85% are singletons and the top ten take 2.5% to 3%. The sample comprised PBMCs. These receptors came from a woman aged 45-59 years with lung cancer.

This chain uses TRBV28 with TRBJ1-6; no definite D call. The V end lost 4 bases, the J end lost 11 bases, and 18 bases lay between the germline ends. There are 15 residues in the CDR3. Germline V CDR1 and CDR2: MDHEN, SYDVKM. In nucleotides, the CDR3 is TGTGCCAGCAGTTGGGTGCAGGCAGGCAAGGCACCCCTCCACTTT. Translating it yields CASSWVQAGKAPLHF.

V is TRBV5-8 and J is TRBJ2-5; 9 positions match TRBD1. The CDR3 covers 16 residues. CDR1 SGHTS and CDR2 YDEGEE come from the germline V gene. Losses at the gene ends were 5 bases for V and 4 bases for J; bases not matched to a gene: 12. DNA for the CDR3: TGTGCCAGCAGGGATACAGGGGGCGCACGAGGAGAGACCCAGTACTTC. This gives the protein CASRDTGGARGETQYF.

The chain has TRBV5-1 and TRBJ1-6; TRBD1 is a possible D gene (6 bases). The V end was cut by 4 bases, the J end by 5 bases, with 10 bases between. Per germline, CDR1 SGHRS and CDR2 YFSETQ. This CDR3 spans 14 amino acids. CDR3 in DNA: TGCGCCAGCAGCGGACAGATGGATAATTCACCCCTCCACTTT. It encodes CASSGQMDNSPLHF.

This sequence joins TRBV18 and TRBJ2-7; D gene ambiguous. The CDR3 is 14 amino acids. The V gene lost 3 bases and the J gene lost 9 bases, with 18 bases spanning the gap. Germline V gene lookup returns CDR1 KGHSH and CDR2 LQKENI. CDR3 in DNA: TGTGCCAGCTCACCCCAAGTGGCAGCCTGGGGGCAGTACTTC. This sequence encodes CASSPQVAAWGQYF.

The chain couples TRBV7-3 to TRBJ2-3; 9 nucleotides align to TRBD2. CDR3 length: 13 residues. Germline V lookup: CDR1 SGHTA, CDR2 FQGTGA. Trimming took 4 bases from V and 12 from J; bases not matched to a gene: 8. CDR3 sequence (DNA): TGTGCCAGCAGCTCGAATAGCGGGGGTTTTCAGTATTTT. Encoded protein: CASSSNSGGFQYF.

The gene calls are TRBV5-6 and TRBJ1-1; D call uncertain. This CDR3 has 13 amino acids. Germline-derived CDR1 and CDR2 are SGHDT and YYEEEE. V lost 4 bases and J lost 12, with 19 bases in between. DNA of the CDR3: TGTGCCAGCAGCGATGGTGGCTTCACTTGGCCTTTCTTT. It encodes CASSDGGFTWPFF.

The rearrangement links TRBV30 to TRBJ1-6, with 9 bases that match TRBD1. CDR1 and CDR2 from the germline V gene are GTSNPN and SVGIG (reference sequence). The CDR3 extends over 14 amino acids. The junction had 7 bases not matched to a gene; V was cut back by 2 bases and J by 11 bases. The CDR3, as DNA: TGTGCCTGGAGTATACGGACAGGGGTAGCACCCCTCCACTTT. It yields the protein CAWSIRTGVAPLHF.

CDR3 sequence reads: CASTESSGGTDTQYF. CDR3 in DNA: TGCGCCAGCACCGAATCTAGCGGGGGCACAGATACGCAGTATTTT. V gene TRBV4-3 combines with J gene TRBJ2-3; TRBD2 matches at 9 bases. V was clipped by 7 bases and J by 1 base; unmatched bases: 6. Germline CDR1 LGHNA, CDR2 YSLEER. The CDR3 runs 15 residues.

The V gene is TRBV6-2 or TRBV6-3, the J gene TRBJ1-1; 7 bases are shared with TRBD1. CDR3 length: 17 amino acids. Germline trimming cut 2 bases from V and 1 base from J; bases unmatched to any gene: 10. Germline CDR1 reads MNHEY; CDR2 reads SVGEGT. CDR3 coding DNA: TGTGCCAGCAGTTACCCCTCGTTGGCAGGGGGGAACACTGAAGCTTTCTTT. Translated: CASSYPSLAGGNTEAFF.

This chain connects TRBV24-1 to TRBJ2-3, with 13 positions matching TRBD2. With 3 bases clipped from V and 2 bases from J, the junction kept 4 bases outside the gene matches. Germline values: CDR1 KGHDR, CDR2 SFDVKD. The CDR3 spans 17 residues. This CDR3 reads CATSDPTSGGSTDTQYF. For the CDR3, the DNA is TGTGCCACCAGTGATCCGACTAGCGGGGGGTCCACAGATACGCAGTATTTT.

V and J are TRBV30 and TRBJ1-2; tentative D call: TRBD1 (5 bases). Germline V gene data show CDR1 as GTSNPN and CDR2 as SVGIG (reference sequence). V was trimmed by 5 bases and J by 5 bases, leaving 6 bases between them. The CDR3 consists of 10 residues. CDR3 nucleotide sequence: TGTGCCTGGCAGGGTTATGGCTACACCTTC. It encodes CAWQGYGYTF.

The rearrangement joins TRBV27 to TRBJ1-2, with 9 bases lining up with TRBD1. This CDR3 contains 16 residues. In germline, CDR1 is MNHEY, CDR2 SMNVEV (reference sequence). J gave up 5 bases and V 5 bases, and 12 bases lay outside the gene matches. The CDR3 DNA reads TGTGCCAGCAGTCACCGGGGACAGGGTTTGAGGTATGGCTACACCTTC. Its protein is CASSHRGQGLRYGYTF.

This clone was observed once. The chain couples TRBV3-1 (or the pseudogene TRBV3-2) to TRBJ1-1, with TRBD1 matching over 7 bases. The germline V gene has CDR1 LGHDT and CDR2 YNNKEL (reference sequence). The CDR3 is made up of 15 amino acids. V gave up 4 bases and J gave up 4 bases; unmatched junction bases: 9. The CDR3 coding sequence is TGTGCCAGCAGCCTAGCAGGACAGGTCGGCACTGAAGCTTTCTTT. Translation: CASSLAGQVGTEAFF.

This chain joins TRBV30 and TRBJ2-2; TRBD1 is a possible D gene (5 bases). The CDR3 spans 12 residues. The germline CDR1 and CDR2 sequences are GTSNPN and SVGIG (reference sequence). Trimming took 8 bases from V and 5 from J, leaving 12 bases between them. CDR3 DNA sequence: TGTGCCCTCCACAGGCGGACCGGGGAGCTGTTTTTT. Encoded protein: CALHRRTGELFF.

J is TRBJ2-2 and V is TRBV10-3; D call uncertain. There are 16 residues in the CDR3. Germline V gene sequence: CDR1 ENHRY, CDR2 SYGVKD. Trimming cost V 3 bases and J 9 bases, with 20 bases left between them. The CDR3 sequence: CAISDLAGPQVRELFF. As DNA, the CDR3 is TGTGCCATCAGTGACCTCGCCGGCCCCCAGGTCAGGGAGCTGTTTTTT.

This clone occurred once. The chain's CDR3 is CASSSTDRIQYF. In DNA form, the CDR3 reads TGTGCCAGCAGCTCGACAGACCGTATTCAGTACTTC. The V and J genes are TRBV7-2 and TRBJ2-4, with TRBD1 as a possible D gene (5 bases). This CDR3 contains 12 residues. V dropped 4 bases and J dropped 10 bases, with 11 bases sitting between them. The V gene's germline CDR1 is SGHTA and CDR2 FQGNSA.

The chain links TRBV7-9 to TRBJ1-2, with D unresolved. The CDR3 runs to 14 residues. Between the trimmed V and J ends, which lost 2 bases and 4 bases, there was a span of 11 bases. Germline CDR1 reads SEHNR; CDR2 reads FQNEAQ (reference sequence). Here the CDR3 reads CASSLTALLYGYTF. The CDR3 DNA reads TGTGCCAGCAGCTTAACTGCCCTACTCTATGGCTACACCTTC. Together with reference TRBV7-9 and TRBJ1-2, the CDR3 gives the full variable domain: DTGVSQNPRHKITKRGQNVTFRCDPISEHNRLYWYRQTLGQGPEFLTYFQNEAQLEKSRLLSDRFSAERPKGSFSTLEIQRTEQGDSAMYLCASSLTALLYGYTFGSGTRLTVV.

The chain links TRBV2 to TRBJ1-2; D possibly corresponds to TRBD1 (5 bases). The ends were cut back, 5 bases at V and 3 bases at J, with 7 bases in the middle. This CDR3 is built from 12 residues. In germline, CDR1 is SNHLY, CDR2 FYNNEI. The CDR3 region is CASSSRDYGYTF. CDR3 nucleotide sequence: TGTGCCAGCAGTTCCAGGGACTATGGCTACACCTTC.

V gene TRBV19 combines with J gene TRBJ1-5; D is unresolved. The CDR3 consists of 14 residues. Between the trimmed V and J ends, which lost 2 bases and 5 bases, there was a span of 10 bases. Germline CDR1 is LNHDA and CDR2 is SQIVND (reference sequence). The CDR3, as DNA: TGTGCCAGTAGTATAACGGCAGCTTATCAGCCCCAGCATTTT. Amino acids: CASSITAAYQPQHF.

V is TRBV6-6 and J is TRBJ2-7, with TRBD1 identical over 8 bases. Per the germline V gene, CDR1 is MNHNY and CDR2 is SVGAGI (reference sequence). This CDR3 is built from 11 residues. Trimming at V came to 8 bases and at J to 4 bases, leaving 1 base not matched to a gene. For the CDR3, the DNA is TGTGCCAGCCGGGACAGGTACGAGCAGTACTTC. It encodes CASRDRYEQYF.

In this sample, this clone turned up once. The J gene is TRBJ1-3, the V gene TRBV9; 7 bases match TRBD1. The CDR3 has 15 residues. From germline, CDR1 is SGDLS and CDR2 YYNGEE. The V gene end was trimmed by 6 bases and the J gene end by 9 bases; junction bases not matched to a gene: 15. The DNA of the CDR3 is TGTGCCAGCACCCTATCAGGGGGGCCGATAGGCACCATATATTTT. Translated: CASTLSGGPIGTIYF.

This sequence joins TRBV14 and TRBJ2-7; possible D gene TRBD2, 5 bases. CDR3 size: 13 residues. Per germline, CDR1 SGHDN and CDR2 FVKESK. Trimming took off 2 bases at V and 2 bases at J, with 7 bases between the two ends. The CDR3 loop reads CASSQTTTYEQYF. The DNA for the CDR3 is TGTGCCAGCAGCCAAACGACTACCTACGAGCAGTACTTC.

In its sample, this clone ranks as medium-sized. The rearrangement uses TRBV6-2 or TRBV6-3 and TRBJ1-1, with TRBD1 matching 9 bases. CDR1 and CDR2 (germline): MNHEY, SVGEGT. Losses at the gene ends were 5 bases for V and 5 bases for J; bases not matched to a gene: 6. This CDR3 is 14 amino acids long. The CDR3 protein is CASSVTGGTTEAFF. The CDR3 coding sequence is TGTGCCAGCAGTGTAACAGGGGGCACTACTGAAGCTTTCTTT.

J is TRBJ2-3 and V is TRBV10-3, with 9 bases identical to TRBD2. This CDR3 is 17 amino acids long. Trimming cost V 3 bases and J 3 bases; bases outside gene matches: 10. The germline gives CDR1 ENHRY, CDR2 SYGVKD. The DNA for the CDR3 is TGTGCCATCAGTGATGTGTCACCGGGACTAGCAACAGATACGCAGTATTTT. It yields the protein CAISDVSPGLATDTQYF.

This clone was picked up a small number of times. The V gene is TRBV5-1, the J gene TRBJ1-2; D call uncertain. Per germline, CDR1 SGHRS and CDR2 YFSETQ. The CDR3 consists of 15 residues. The V gene lost 0 bases and the J gene lost 1 base, with 10 bases spanning the gap. DNA of the CDR3: TGCGCCAGCAGCTTGGGAGACGGACTTAACTATGGCTACACCTTC. Translating it yields CASSLGDGLNYGYTF.

The chain has TRBV20-1 and TRBJ1-5; TRBD1 agrees at 7 bases. With V trimmed by 3 bases and J by 1 base, 3 bases remained unmatched. The V gene's germline CDR1 is DFQATT and CDR2 SNEGSKA (reference sequence). The CDR3 covers 14 residues. DNA for the CDR3: TGCAGTGCTAGTGTGACAGGGAGCAATCAGCCCCAGCATTTT. It is translated as CSASVTGSNQPQHF.

The chain has TRBV12-3 or TRBV12-4 and TRBJ1-2, with a tentative D call TRBD1 (6 bases). V lost 5 bases and J 4 bases, leaving 11 bases between the germline ends. The CDR3 has 13 residues. The CDR3 DNA is TGTGCCAGCAGTAGCGGACAGTTCTATGGCTACACCTTC. It encodes CASSSGQFYGYTF.

This clone was seen a handful of times. V gene TRBV11-2 combines with J gene TRBJ1-2, with 10 positions matching TRBD1. The V gene end was trimmed by 5 bases and the J gene end by 4 bases; junction bases not matched to a gene: 4. The CDR3 sequence is 14 residues long. Per germline, CDR1 SGHAT and CDR2 FQNNGV. CDR3 nucleotide sequence: TGTGCCAGCAGCCCCGGGACAGGGGCCTATGGCTACACCTTC. Its protein product is CASSPGTGAYGYTF.

This clone was detected once. This rearrangement joins TRBV14 to TRBJ2-7, with D hard to call. Per the germline V gene, CDR1 is SGHDN and CDR2 is FVKESK. V lost 0 bases to trimming and J lost 7 bases, with 13 bases between them. The CDR3 extends over 14 amino acids. The CDR3 sequence: CASSQDLFSWEQYF. The CDR3 DNA reads as TGTGCCAGCAGCCAAGATCTTTTTTCGTGGGAGCAGTACTTC.

V usage is TRBV25-1 and J usage is TRBJ2-1, with 9 bases fitting TRBD1. Per germline, CDR1 MGHDK and CDR2 SYGVNS. The CDR3 is 15 amino acids. The V segment lost 2 bases and the J segment 8 bases; nucleotides outside the gene matches: 7. This CDR3 is CASSEPGQGKDEQFF. The CDR3 bases are TGTGCCAGCAGTGAACCGGGACAGGGTAAGGATGAGCAGTTCTTC.